The clone carrying this T cell receptor (beta chain) was found once. Next came a second PCR, run for about 7 to 12 cycles, which used a sample-barcoded 5' primer along with a J-beta primer mix. TCRdb re-called the 5' RACE reads through MiXCR, storing one row per CDR3 protein. The sample has approximately 810,000 distinct CDR3 sequences, about 34% seen once. The source of the sample is a study of blood T cells in healthy people across ages. This CDR3 is built from 16 residues. CDR1 is SGHRS and CDR2 is YFSETQ in the germline V gene. Unmatched junction bases numbered 11, after V lost 4 bases and J lost 2 bases.

The receptor's source is a man aged 18 to 30 in good health. The J gene is TRBJ1-2, the V gene TRBV5-1, with 7 nucleotides matching TRBD1. The sequencing input was blood. The CDR3 DNA follows: TGCGCCAGCAGCGGATCGGGACAGCACTTAAACTATGGCTACACCTTC. Protein product: CASSGSGQHLNYGYTF.